The entry below describes one T cell receptor (beta chain). This record belongs to a study of graft-versus-host responses after intestinal transplantation. Whole-study context: Following induction with anti-thymocyte globulin, all recipients were given tacrolimus and steroids for two to four years.

The length of the CDR3 is 14 residues. The germline V gene has CDR1 SGDLS and CDR2 YYNGEE. The ends were cut back, 4 bases at V and 4 bases at J, with 14 bases in the middle. TCRdb's copy holds only in-frame clones and misses some; the assay was immunoSEQ multiplex PCR. The sample lists 21,000 or so clones, 50% to 65% occurring once. The input for sequencing was alloreactive CD4+ T cells from a mixed lymphocyte reaction culture, taken before intestinal transplant. Subset noted: CFSE-low proliferating T cells sorted from roughly 6-day pre-transplant mixed lymphocyte reaction (GvH or HvG direction). The TCR was taken from a human patient who received an intestinal transplant. This sequence joins TRBV9 and TRBJ1-2, with a weak D call TRBD1 (6 bases). The DNA for the CDR3 is TGTGCCAGCAGCCTAGGAACAGGGCTCTATGGCTACACCTTC. Residues: CASSLGTGLYGYTF.